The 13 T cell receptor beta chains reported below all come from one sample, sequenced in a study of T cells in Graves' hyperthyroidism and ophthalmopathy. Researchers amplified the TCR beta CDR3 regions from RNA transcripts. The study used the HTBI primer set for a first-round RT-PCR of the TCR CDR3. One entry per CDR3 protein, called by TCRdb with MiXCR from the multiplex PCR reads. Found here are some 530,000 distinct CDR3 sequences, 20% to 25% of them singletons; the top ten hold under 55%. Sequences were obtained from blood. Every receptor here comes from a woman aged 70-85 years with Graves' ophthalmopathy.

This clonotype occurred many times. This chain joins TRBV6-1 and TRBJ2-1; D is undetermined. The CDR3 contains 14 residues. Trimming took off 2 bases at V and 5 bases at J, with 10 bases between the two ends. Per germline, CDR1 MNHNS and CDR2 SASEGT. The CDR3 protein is CASSESRRDNEQFF. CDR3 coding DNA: TGTGCCAGCAGTGAATCCCGAAGGGACAATGAGCAGTTCTTC.

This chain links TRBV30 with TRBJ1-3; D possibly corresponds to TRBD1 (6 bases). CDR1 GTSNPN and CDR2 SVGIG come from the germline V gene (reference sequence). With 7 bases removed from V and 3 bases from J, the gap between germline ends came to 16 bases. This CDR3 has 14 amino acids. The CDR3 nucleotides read TGTGCCTATTACCGGGGGGCGAGTGGAAACACCATATATTTT. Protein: CAYYRGASGNTIYF.

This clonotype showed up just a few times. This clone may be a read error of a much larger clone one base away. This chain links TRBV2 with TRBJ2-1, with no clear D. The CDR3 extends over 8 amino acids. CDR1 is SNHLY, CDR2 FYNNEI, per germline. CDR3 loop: CASNGQFF. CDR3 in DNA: TGTGCCAGCAATGGGCAGTTCTTC.

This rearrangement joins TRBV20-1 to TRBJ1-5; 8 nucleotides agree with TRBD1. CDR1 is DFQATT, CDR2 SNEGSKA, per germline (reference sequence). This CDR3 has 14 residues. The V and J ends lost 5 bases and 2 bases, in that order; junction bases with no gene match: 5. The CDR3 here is CSAETGARNQPQHF. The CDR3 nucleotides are TGCAGTGCTGAGACAGGGGCACGCAATCAGCCCCAGCATTTT.

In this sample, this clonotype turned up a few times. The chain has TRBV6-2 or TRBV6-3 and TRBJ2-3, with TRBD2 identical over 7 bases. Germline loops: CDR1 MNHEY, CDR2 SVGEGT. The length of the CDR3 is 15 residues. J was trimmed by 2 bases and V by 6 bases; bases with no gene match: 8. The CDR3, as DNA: TGTGCCAGCAGGGGAGCGGGATTCCCCACAGATACGCAGTATTTT. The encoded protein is CASRGAGFPTDTQYF.

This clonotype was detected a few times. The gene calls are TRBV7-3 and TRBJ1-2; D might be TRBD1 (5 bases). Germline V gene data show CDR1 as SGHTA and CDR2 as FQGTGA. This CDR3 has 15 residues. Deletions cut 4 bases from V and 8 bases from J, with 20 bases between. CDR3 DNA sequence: TGTGCCAGCAGCTCAGATCCGGGGACCTCCAAAGGCTACACCTTC. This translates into CASSSDPGTSKGYTF. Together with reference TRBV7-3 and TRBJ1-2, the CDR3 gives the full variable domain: GAGVSQTPSNKVTEKGKYVELRCDPISGHTALYWYRQSLGQGPEFLIYFQGTGAADDSGLPNDRFFAVRPEGSVSTLKIQRTERGDSAVYLCASSSDPGTSKGYTFGSGTRLTVV.

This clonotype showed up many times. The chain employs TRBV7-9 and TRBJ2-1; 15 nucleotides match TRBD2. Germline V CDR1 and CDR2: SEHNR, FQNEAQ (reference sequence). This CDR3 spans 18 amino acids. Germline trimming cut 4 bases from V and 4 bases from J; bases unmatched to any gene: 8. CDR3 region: CASSSPGLAGGFYNEQFF. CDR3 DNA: TGTGCCAGCAGCTCCCCGGGACTAGCGGGAGGTTTTTACAATGAGCAGTTCTTC.

The CDR3 DNA is TGCAGTGCACCTGCACGTGAAGGTTCACCCCTCCACTTT. Amino acids: CSAPAREGSPLHF. The V gene is TRBV20-1, the J gene TRBJ1-6; D gene uncertain. Per the germline V gene, CDR1 is DFQATT and CDR2 is SNEGSKA (reference sequence). The CDR3 length is 13 residues. The ends were cut back, 6 bases at V and 9 bases at J, with 15 bases in the middle.

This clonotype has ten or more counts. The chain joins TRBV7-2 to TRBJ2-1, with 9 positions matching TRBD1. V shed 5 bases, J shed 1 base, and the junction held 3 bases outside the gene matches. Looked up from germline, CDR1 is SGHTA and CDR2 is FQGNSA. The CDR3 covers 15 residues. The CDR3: CASSQQGASYNEQFF. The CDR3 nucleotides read TGTGCCAGCAGCCAACAGGGGGCTTCCTACAATGAGCAGTTCTTC.

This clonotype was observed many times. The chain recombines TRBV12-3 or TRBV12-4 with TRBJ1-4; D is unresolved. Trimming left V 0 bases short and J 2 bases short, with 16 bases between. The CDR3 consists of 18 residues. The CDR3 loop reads CASSLALGGDGTNEKLFF. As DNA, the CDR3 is TGTGCCAGCAGTTTAGCGCTAGGCGGAGACGGGACTAATGAAAAACTGTTTTTT.

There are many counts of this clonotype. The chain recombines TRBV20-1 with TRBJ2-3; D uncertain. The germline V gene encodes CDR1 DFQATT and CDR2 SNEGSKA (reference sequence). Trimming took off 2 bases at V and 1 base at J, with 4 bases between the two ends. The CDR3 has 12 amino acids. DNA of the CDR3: TGCAGTGCTAGAAGGGGCACAGATACGCAGTATTTT. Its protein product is CSARRGTDTQYF.

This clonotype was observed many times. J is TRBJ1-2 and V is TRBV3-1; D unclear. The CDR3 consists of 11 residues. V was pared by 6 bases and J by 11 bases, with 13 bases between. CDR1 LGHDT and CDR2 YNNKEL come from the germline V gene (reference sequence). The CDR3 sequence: CASSLSSFYTF. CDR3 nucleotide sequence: TGTGCCAGCAGTCTAAGTAGTTTTTACACCTTC.

This chain's CDR3 is CSASVTRTPEQYF. CDR3 DNA: TGCAGTGCTAGCGTCACGAGGACGCCCGAGCAGTACTTC. The genes are TRBV20-1 and TRBJ2-7; D is ambiguous. Germline V CDR1 and CDR2: DFQATT, SNEGSKA (reference sequence). The CDR3 contains 13 residues. The ends were cut back, 3 bases at V and 6 bases at J, with 15 bases in the middle.